The 9 T cell receptor beta chains below all came from one sample that was sequenced in a study of cytomegalovirus exposure and HLA in healthy donors. Libraries were prepared by immunoSEQ multiplex PCR; TCRdb keeps only in-frame clonotypes and omits some of them. Of around 190,000 clones listed, about 82% were seen once; the top ten hold about 1.6%. The sequencing sample was made of PBMCs. The receptors originated from a woman between 18 and 29 years old in good health and CMV-seronegative.

The chain links TRBV30 to TRBJ2-5, with D possibly matching TRBD1 (6 bases). Germline CDR1 is GTSNPN and CDR2 is SVGIG (reference sequence). This CDR3 is 12 amino acids long. V was cut by 2 bases and J by 4 bases, with 8 bases left in between. Written as DNA, the CDR3 is TGTGCCTGGAGTTCGGACAGAGAGACCCAGTACTTC. Protein sequence: CAWSSDRETQYF.

The genes are TRBV2 and TRBJ2-5, with 10 positions matching TRBD1. The CDR3 extends over 15 amino acids. Trimming at V came to 3 bases and at J to 6 bases, leaving 7 bases not matched to a gene. The germline CDR1 and CDR2 sequences are SNHLY and FYNNEI. CDR3 in amino acids: CASSDRDRGRKTQYF. For the CDR3, the DNA is TGTGCCAGCAGTGATAGGGACAGGGGTAGGAAGACCCAGTACTTC.

The table lists this clone with a few counts. The chain links TRBV21-1 to TRBJ2-5; TRBD2, as called in the table, went unchecked against the DNA. TRBV21-1 is termed a pseudogene. This CDR3 comprises 14 residues. CDR3 bases: TGTGCCAGCAGCAAAAATAAATTTCCAGAGACCCAGTACTTC. Protein: CASSKNKFPETQYF.

This rearrangement joins TRBV19 to TRBJ2-7, with 7 bases identical to TRBD2. Germline V gives CDR1 LNHDA, CDR2 SQIVND (reference sequence). The V and J ends lost 8 bases and 4 bases, in that order; junction bases with no gene match: 5. The CDR3 has 12 residues. The CDR3 is CASSRTRYEQYF. Written as DNA, the CDR3 is TGTGCCAGTTCCCGGACTAGGTACGAGCAGTACTTC.

The chain recombines TRBV19 with TRBJ2-1; 11 bases are shared with TRBD2. From germline, CDR1 is LNHDA and CDR2 SQIVND (reference sequence). The V segment lost 5 bases and the J segment 4 bases; nucleotides outside the gene matches: 7. CDR3 size: 16 residues. As DNA, the CDR3 is TGTGCCAGTAGTCCTCGACTAGCGGGACAATACAATGAGCAGTTCTTC. Its translation: CASSPRLAGQYNEQFF.

The V call is TRBV19, the J call TRBJ2-1; 9 bases line up with TRBD2. This CDR3 is 15 amino acids long. The J segment lost 1 base and the V segment lost 10 bases, leaving 8 bases of the junction unmatched. Germline CDR1 LNHDA, CDR2 SQIVND (reference sequence). CDR3 nucleotide sequence: TGTGCCATCTCTATAGCGGGGGAATCCTACAATGAGCAGTTCTTC. As protein: CAISIAGESYNEQFF.

The chain combines TRBV25-1 with TRBJ1-3; the D is unclear. The CDR3 contains 15 residues. Germline V CDR1 and CDR2: MGHDK, SYGVNS. The germline V and J ends were trimmed by 2 bases and 3 bases, with 11 bases remaining between them. Written as DNA, the CDR3 is TGTGCCAGCAGTGAAGGCCAGAGGATTGGAAACACCATATATTTT. It codes for CASSEGQRIGNTIYF. Based on the CDR3 plus reference TRBV25-1 and TRBJ1-3, the full variable domain is EADIYQTPRYLVIGTGKKITLECSQTMGHDKMYWYQQDPGMELHLIHYSYGVNSTEKGDLSSESTVSRIRTEHFPLTLESARPSHTSQYLCASSEGQRIGNTIYFGEGSWLTVV.

The chain carries TRBV9 and TRBJ1-2, with TRBD1 matching over 7 bases. The CDR3 has 13 amino acids. With V trimmed by 3 bases and J by 4 bases, 3 bases remained unmatched. Germline V gives CDR1 SGDLS, CDR2 YYNGEE. Here the CDR3 reads CASSAGQFYGYTF. In nucleotides, the CDR3 is TGTGCCAGCAGCGCGGGACAGTTCTATGGCTACACCTTC.

V and J are TRBV5-1 and TRBJ1-5; 7 bases are a match to TRBD1. The germline gives CDR1 SGHRS, CDR2 YFSETQ. J gave up 6 bases and V 2 bases, and 5 bases lay outside the gene matches. There are 14 residues in the CDR3. The CDR3 region has the DNA TGCGCCAGCAGCTTCGGACAGGTAGGTCAGCCCCAGCATTTT. Encoded protein: CASSFGQVGQPQHF.